This is a list of T cell receptor beta chains from one sample in a study of CD8+CD57+ T cells in acquired aplastic anemia. TCRdb reanalysed the reads using MiXCR and keeps one entry per CDR3 protein. The sample has fewer than 300,000 distinct CDR3 sequences; 70% to 85% are singletons. Sequenced material: sorted CD4+, CD8+, or CD8+CD57+ T cells (not recorded which) from PBMCs. The receptors originated from a human donor with aplastic anemia. The CDR3 runs from the conserved cysteine through the conserved F or W. D genes are given only for firm matches. For some rows the clone size is stated as once, few or many, or as a class when expanded; others skip it.

j_call,d_call,cdr3_length,clone_size,v_call,cdr3_nt,cdr3_aa
TRBJ2-3,.,14,.,TRBV9,TGTGCCAGCAGCTTAGGGTCAGATCCGCATACGTTGTATTTT,CASSLGSDPHTLYF
TRBJ2-5,.,15,many,TRBV9,TGTGCCAGCAGCGCAGGGTCAGATACGCAGTATTTTCAGTACTTC,CASSAGSDTQYFQYF
TRBJ2-7,.,12,few,TRBV7-3,TGTGCCAGCAGCTTAGCTGGGGACGAGCAGTACTTC,CASSLAGDEQYF
TRBJ2-3,.,16,.,TRBV7-8,TGTGCCAGCAGTTTTGCCGCAGGAAACGATACAGATACGCAGTATTTT,CASSFAAGNDTDTQYF
TRBJ2-5,.,14,.,TRBV7-9,TGTGCCAGCAGCCCCGCCACGGTGGCAGGGACCACTTACTTC,CASSPATVAGTTYF
TRBJ2-1,.,16,.,TRBV9,TGTGCCAGCAGCGCCGACGGCGCCTCCTATAAGGCACAGCAGTTCTTC,CASSADGASYKAQQFF
TRBJ2-7,.,12,.,TRBV9,TGTGCCAGCAGAAAGAGCACGGGTGAGCAGTACTTC,CASRKSTGEQYF
TRBJ2-7,TRBD2,17,.,TRBV6-1,TGTGCCAGCAGTTATACTAGGACTAGCGGGGGGGCCTACGAGCAGTACTTC,CASSYTRTSGGAYEQYF
TRBJ2-2,TRBD1,15,.,TRBV9,TGTGCCAGCAGCGATGCCGGGACAGGCTTTGAAGAGCTGTTTTTT,CASSDAGTGFEELFF
TRBJ1-2,.,13,.,TRBV2,TGTGCCAGCAGTGAAGTTGTGGGGCAAGGCTACACCTTC,CASSEVVGQGYTF
TRBJ1-1,TRBD1,15,.,TRBV9,TGTGCCAGCAGCGCCCGGGACAGGGAGGACACTGAAGCTTTCTTT,CASSARDREDTEAFF
TRBJ2-5,TRBD1,15,few,TRBV20-1,TGCAGTGCTAGAGATATAGGACAGGGACATCAGCCCCAGTACTTC,CSARDIGQGHQPQYF
TRBJ2-3,.,14,.,TRBV11-2,TGTGCCAGCAGCTTAGACGACGATCCCGATACGCAGTATTTT,CASSLDDDPDTQYF
TRBJ2-3,.,14,.,TRBV9,.,CASSVGGGTQTFYF
TRBJ2-2,.,15,.,TRBV12-3/TRBV12-4,TGTGCCAGCAGCTCGGCCGGCAGGGACACCGGGGAGCTGTTTTTT,CASSSAGRDTGELFF
TRBJ2-1,.,15,few,TRBV20-1,TGCAGTGCGCCCTCCGCGGGGGCCGCCTACAATGAGCAGTTCTTC,CSAPSAGAAYNEQFF
TRBJ2-7,.,16,.,TRBV7-7,TGTGCCAGCAGTGGGATAGGGCAGGATCGCTCCTACGAGCAGTACTTC,CASSGIGQDRSYEQYF
TRBJ1-2,TRBD1,14,few,TRBV5-1,TGCGCCAGCAGCCCCGGACAGGGAGCCTATGGCTACACCTTC,CASSPGQGAYGYTF
TRBJ2-3,.,13,.,TRBV5-6,TGTGCCAGCAGCTGCGGGGAGGCAGATACGCAGTATTTT,CASSCGEADTQYF
TRBJ2-3,.,14,.,TRBV7-9,TGTGCCAGCAGCCCCGGGACAGCAGCGGGATACAATGAGTTT,CASSPGTAAGYNEF
TRBJ1-2,.,15,.,TRBV7-9,TGTGCCAGCAGCTTAGGTGGAGGGTCAAATACTGGCTACACCTTC,CASSLGGGSNTGYTF
TRBJ2-3,.,15,.,TRBV15,TGTGCCACCAGCAGAGAAGGGGGGGGGGTTGGTACGCAGTATTTT,CATSREGGGVGTQYF
TRBJ1-2,.,16,.,TRBV7-6,TGTGCCAGCAGCTTACCGCCCCTAGCGGCTAAGACCCAGTACACCTTC,CASSLPPLAAKTQYTF
TRBJ2-1,.,16,.,TRBV7-3,TGTGCCAGCAGTTCTCACGGGAGTTGGGGAAAGGCTGAGCAGTTCTTC,CASSSHGSWGKAEQFF
TRBJ2-1,.,13,.,TRBV11-3,TGTGCCAGCAGCTTTGAGGTAACAGATGAGCAGTTCTTC,CASSFEVTDEQFF
TRBJ1-1,.,15,few,TRBV10-3,TGTGCCATCAGTGAGTGGGGGGGGGCGAACACTGAAGCTTTCTTT,CAISEWGGANTEAFF
TRBJ1-2,.,16,.,TRBV9,TGTGCCAGCAGCGCCTTAGGCAGGAAATCTAACTATGGCTACACCTTC,CASSALGRKSNYGYTF
TRBJ1-2,.,12,few,TRBV10-3,TGTGCCATCAGTGAGCGGGGCTATGGCTACACCTTC,CAISERGYGYTF
TRBJ1-1,.,13,.,TRBV19,TGTGCCACCTCAGGACATCGGAACACTGAAGCTTTCTTT,CATSGHRNTEAFF
TRBJ2-1,.,15,.,TRBV7-2,TGTGCCAGCAGCGGACGGACAGACAGCTACAATGAGCAGTTCTTC,CASSGRTDSYNEQFF
TRBJ2-5,.,14,.,TRBV25-1,TGTGCCAGTAGTTCCCAGGCGGGGCCGGAGACCCAGTACTTC,CASSSQAGPETQYF
TRBJ2-5,TRBD2,17,.,TRBV7-2,TGTGCCAGCAGCCAACCTATGACAAGCGGGAGGGATGCGACCCAGTACTTC,CASSQPMTSGRDATQYF
TRBJ2-3,.,14,.,TRBV29-1,TGCAGCGTTGAACGGCGGGGAAGCACAGATACGCAGTATTTT,CSVERRGSTDTQYF
TRBJ1-1,.,15,.,TRBV9,TGTGCCAACAGCTTAGACAGCGCCGGGAATAATTCACCTTTCTTT,CANSLDSAGNNSPFF
TRBJ1-5,.,14,.,TRBV2,TGTGCCAGCGGGGACGCTGGCACAGATACGCCGTATTATTTT,CASGDAGTDTPYYF
TRBJ2-7,TRBD1,14,.,TRBV5-1,TGCGCCAGCCAAAAAGGGGGCGCTTCGTCCGAGCAGTACTTC,CASQKGGASSEQYF
TRBJ1-1,.,13,.,TRBV25-1,TGTGCCAGCAGTGATTCTTTCAGGGGTGAAGCTTTCTTT,CASSDSFRGEAFF